This T cell receptor (beta chain) was observed in a study of STAT5B mutations in CD4+ large granular lymphocyte leukemia. Control samples were healthy donors' buffy coats. Losses at the gene ends were 3 bases for V and 6 bases for J; bases not matched to a gene: 6. Germline V lookup: CDR1 SGHDT, CDR2 YYEEEE. The CDR3 totals 14 residues. The survey-level immunoSEQ assay was used. The method was immunoSEQ multiplex PCR; TCRdb's version includes in-frame clones alone and lacks a portion of them. The data hold over 30,000 clones, with approximately 82% observed a single time. The clonotype originates from a human donor in good health. V is TRBV5-6 and J is TRBJ1-5; TRBD1 agrees at 7 bases. Sequenced: CD4+ T cells from blood buffy coats. The CDR3 is CASSSRGSGQPQHF. CDR3 bases: TGTGCCAGCAGCTCCAGGGGGTCCGGTCAGCCCCAGCATTTT.